Listed here are 8 T cell receptor beta chains from one sample, sequenced in a study of CD8 T cells in Susac syndrome. A quantity of about 0.5 to 1 ug RNA underwent reverse transcription using random hexamers. TCRdb re-called the immunoSEQ multiplex PCR reads with MiXCR, one entry per CDR3 protein. The data contain 150,000 to 200,000 distinct CDR3 sequences, roughly 94% of them singletons. The specimen sequenced was CD4+ T cells from PBMCs. The source is a human donor with Susac syndrome.

The chain couples TRBV5-4 to TRBJ2-3; D gene unclear. V lost 1 base and J lost 7, with 19 bases in between. This CDR3 has 16 residues. Germline CDR1 is SGHNT and CDR2 is YYREEE (reference sequence). CDR3 DNA: TGTGCCAGCAGCTTGTCGCCTTCCCGCACAACAAATACGCAGTATTTT. It is translated as CASSLSPSRTTNTQYF. Looking up the rest from reference TRBV5-4 and TRBJ2-3 gives the full variable domain: ETGVTQSPTHLIKTRGQQVTLRCSSQSGHNTVSWYQQALGQGPQFIFQYYREEENGRGNFPPRFSGLQFPNYSSELNVNALELDDSALYLCASSLSPSRTTNTQYFGPGTRLTVL.

The chain uses TRBV7-2 and TRBJ1-6, with no clear D. The CDR3 spans 14 residues. Trimming stripped 1 base from V and 8 bases from J, with 9 bases between. CDR1 and CDR2 (germline): SGHTA, FQGNSA. The CDR3 reads CASSLVGIDSPLHF. Written as DNA, the CDR3 is TGTGCCAGCAGCTTAGTAGGGATAGATTCACCCCTCCACTTT.

J is TRBJ2-7 and V is TRBV7-2; D tentatively fits TRBD1 or TRBD2 (7 bases each). The ends were cut back, 1 base at V and 0 bases at J, with 13 bases in the middle. CDR1 SGHTA and CDR2 FQGNSA come from the germline V gene. The CDR3 spans 16 residues. Here the CDR3 DNA reads TGTGCCAGCAGCTTAGGGGGGGGACAGAGCTCCTACGAGCAGTACTTC. Translating it yields CASSLGGGQSSYEQYF.

The CDR3 sequence is CSAHGLAGGGEQYF. CDR3 bases: TGCAGCGCCCATGGTCTAGCGGGGGGCGGCGAGCAGTACTTC. This chain joins TRBV29-1 and TRBJ2-7; 11 nucleotides align to TRBD2. The CDR3 extends over 14 amino acids. After removal of 7 bases from V and 6 bases from J, the junction contained 11 bases not matched to a gene. Germline V gene data show CDR1 as SQVTM and CDR2 as ANQGSEA.

The CDR3, as DNA: TGTGCCAGTAGTATCGACAGGGGATATGAGCAGTTCTTC. It yields the protein CASSIDRGYEQFF. This chain connects TRBV19 to TRBJ2-1; 8 bases align to TRBD1. With 3 bases clipped from V and 8 bases from J, the junction kept 3 bases outside the gene matches. Germline V gene data show CDR1 as LNHDA and CDR2 as SQIVND (reference sequence). The CDR3 extends over 13 amino acids.

J is TRBJ2-1 and V is TRBV3-1; 7 nucleotides line up with TRBD2. The CDR3 has 15 amino acids. CDR1 and CDR2 (germline): LGHDT, YNNKEL (reference sequence). V lost 4 bases, J lost 4 bases, and 7 bases stayed unmatched. The CDR3 loop reads CASSPPRGTYNEQFF. The CDR3 DNA follows: TGTGCCAGCAGCCCACCGCGGGGGACTTACAATGAGCAGTTCTTC.

The genes are TRBV5-1 and TRBJ1-2; no clear D. V shed 0 bases and J shed 6 bases, with 12 bases lying between them. Germline CDR1 and CDR2: SGHRS and YFSETQ. The length of the CDR3 is 14 residues. CDR3 nucleotide sequence: TGCGCCAGCAGCTTGGATGGCCTGGGGAATGGCTACACCTTC. Encoded protein: CASSLDGLGNGYTF. Based on the CDR3 plus reference TRBV5-1 and TRBJ1-2, the full variable domain is KAGVTQTPRYLIKTRGQQVTLSCSPISGHRSVSWYQQTPGQGLQFLFEYFSETQRNKGNFPGRFSGRQFSNSRSEMNVSTLELGDSALYLCASSLDGLGNGYTFGSGTRLTVV.

The V gene is TRBV5-1, the J gene TRBJ2-4; TRBD1 might be the D (5 bases). The germline V gene has CDR1 SGHRS and CDR2 YFSETQ. Trimming left V 5 bases short and J 5 bases short, with 11 bases between. The CDR3 covers 13 residues. CDR3 DNA sequence: TGCGCCAGCAGACCAGGGTACGAAAACATTCAGTACTTC. Translated, it gives CASRPGYENIQYF.